Below, 8 T cell receptor beta chains from the same sample are listed, as sequenced in a study of vaccination effects on CD4 cells after COVID-19. Using immunoSEQ multiplex PCR, the repertoire was profiled, and TCRdb retains in-frame clones only, with some absent. The sample has approximately 54,000 clones, around 75% seen once. These receptors have no identified antigens. Before any sequencing was done, the ViraFEST assay used viral peptide pools to expand antigen-specific CD4+ T cells. Investigators separated out CD4+ T cells once around nine days of culture had passed. Sequences were derived from CD4+ T cells from PBMCs cultured with HCoV-229E spike peptides, sampled before COVID-19 vaccination. Every receptor here comes from a human donor who received a COVID-19 vaccine.

This rearrangement joins TRBV2 to TRBJ1-4, with D perhaps matching TRBD1 (6 bases). V lost 6 bases to trimming and J lost 6 bases, with 11 bases between them. The CDR3 runs 13 residues. Per germline, CDR1 SNHLY and CDR2 FYNNEI. For the CDR3, the DNA is TGTGCCAGCAGCCGGGCAGGGGATGAAAAACTGTTTTTT. This codes for CASSRAGDEKLFF.

This chain links TRBV5-6 with TRBJ1-3; 9 bases are shared with TRBD1. J was trimmed by 0 bases and V by 4 bases; bases with no gene match: 5. The germline V gene encodes CDR1 SGHDT and CDR2 YYEEEE. The CDR3 totals 16 residues. CDR3 amino acids: CASSIRDRVSGNTIYF. The CDR3 nucleotides are TGTGCCAGCAGCATCCGGGACAGGGTCTCTGGAAACACCATATATTTT.

J is TRBJ2-1 and V is TRBV19, with D maybe TRBD2 (6 bases). Germline CDR1 and CDR2: LNHDA and SQIVND (reference sequence). The CDR3 runs to 15 residues. V was cut by 6 bases and J by 9 bases, with 21 bases left in between. CDR3 in amino acids: CASSTQRGGEAEQFF. In DNA form, the CDR3 reads TGTGCCAGTAGCACTCAAAGGGGTGGGGAGGCTGAGCAGTTCTTC.

CDR3: CASSLSRGLGTEAFF. The DNA of the CDR3 is TGCGCCAGCAGCTTGTCCAGGGGGCTGGGCACTGAAGCTTTCTTT. V is TRBV5-1 and J is TRBJ1-1, with 8 bases fitting TRBD1. Germline CDR1 and CDR2: SGHRS and YFSETQ. V lost 1 base to trimming and J lost 4 bases; unmatched junction nucleotides: 6. This CDR3 has 15 amino acids.

The V gene is TRBV18, the J gene TRBJ2-5; TRBD1 is a possible D gene (6 bases). Trimming left V 8 bases short and J 5 bases short, with 18 bases between. The CDR3 is 14 amino acids. Looked up from germline, CDR1 is KGHSH and CDR2 is LQKENI. The CDR3 DNA sequence: TGTGCCAGCCGAGACCAGACAGGCGTGGAGACCCAGTACTTC. Amino acids: CASRDQTGVETQYF.

This clone was counted a few times. The chain combines TRBV27 with TRBJ1-2; 11 bases map to TRBD1. This CDR3 contains 15 residues. Germline V gene data show CDR1 as MNHEY and CDR2 as SMNVEV (reference sequence). The ends lost 5 bases at V and 3 bases at J; junction bases unmatched: 5. This CDR3 is CASSNRTGGDYGYTF. CDR3 nucleotides: TGTGCCAGCAGTAACCGGACAGGGGGCGACTATGGCTACACCTTC.

The chain carries TRBV6-2 or TRBV6-3 and TRBJ2-7; D uncertain. The CDR3 is 12 amino acids. Germline V CDR1 and CDR2: MNHEY, SVGEGT. The ends were cut back, 5 bases at V and 3 bases at J, with 8 bases in the middle. The DNA of the CDR3 is TGTGCCAGCAGTACCTTGGACTACGAGCAGTACGTC. Translating gives CASSTLDYEQYV.

The rearrangement joins TRBV3-1 (or the pseudogene TRBV3-2) to TRBJ2-7, with TRBD2 matching over 9 bases. With 0 bases clipped from V and 9 bases from J, the junction kept 27 bases outside the gene matches. The CDR3 length is 21 residues. CDR1 LGHDT and CDR2 YNNKEL come from the germline V gene (reference sequence). CDR3 region: CASSQDLQAPGARGGPPGQYV. Written as DNA, the CDR3 is TGTGCCAGCAGCCAAGACCTACAAGCCCCGGGGGCGCGGGGGGGCCCCCCCGGGCAGTACGTC.